A single sample is the source of the 10 T cell receptor beta chains below, sequenced in a study of human T cells and chemical hapten exposure. Each CDR3 protein is one row after TCRdb ran MiXCR on the RACE reads. This sample carries tens of thousands of distinct CDR3 sequences, 9.5% to 13% of them seen once, and the ten largest clones take 4.5% to 6.5%. The time point denotes: pre-sensitization, week 0. Treatment described: therapeutic diphenylcyclopropenone sensitization with weekly scalp DPC. The sequencing used whole blood, collected in connection with sensitization to the hapten diphenylcyclopropenone (DPC). These receptors were collected from a woman in her forties or fifties with alopecia areata. Some clones in this sample may be carry-over from other donors' samples.

This clonotype was observed at least ten times. In nucleotides, the CDR3 is TGTGCCAGCAGTGAAGCGGGGGCTGGGACAGATACGCAGTATTTT. Its translation: CASSEAGAGTDTQYF. The V call is TRBV2, the J call TRBJ2-3, with D possibly matching TRBD1 (6 bases). Trimming took off 0 bases at V and 3 bases at J, with 10 bases between the two ends. The CDR3 contains 15 residues. The germline V gene encodes CDR1 SNHLY and CDR2 FYNNEI.

This clonotype was detected ten times or more. V gene TRBV7-2 combines with J gene TRBJ2-3; TRBD2 matches at 7 bases. CDR1 is SGHTA, CDR2 FQGNSA, per germline. This CDR3 spans 15 amino acids. The junction had 8 bases not matched to a gene; V was cut back by 2 bases and J by 6 bases. DNA for the CDR3: TGTGCCAGCAGCTTAAAGGCGGGAGCGTTCGATACGCAGTATTTT. It specifies CASSLKAGAFDTQYF.

In regard to this clonotype: A much larger clone differs by one base, so this may be a read error. This sequence joins TRBV6-5 and TRBJ2-1; 10 nucleotides align to TRBD2. Germline lookup yields CDR1 MNHEY and CDR2 SVGAGI. CDR3 length: 15 residues. The V segment lost 4 bases and the J segment 4 bases; nucleotides outside the gene matches: 4. The DNA of the CDR3 is TGTGCCAGCAGTTGGACTAGCGGACTGTACAATGAGCAGTTCTTC. Its protein product is CASSWTSGLYNEQFF.

This sequence joins TRBV19 and TRBJ2-1; TRBD1 aligns across 8 bases. There are 15 residues in the CDR3. Germline trimming cut 4 bases from V and 9 bases from J; bases unmatched to any gene: 11. Germline CDR1 reads LNHDA; CDR2 reads SQIVND (reference sequence). The CDR3 sequence: CASSKDRAHQGEQFF. CDR3 in DNA: TGTGCCAGTAGTAAGGACAGGGCGCATCAAGGTGAGCAGTTCTTC.

There are many counts of this clonotype. The chain carries TRBV4-3 and TRBJ2-1; D is unresolved. This CDR3 spans 14 amino acids. V shed 4 bases and J shed 4 bases, with 11 bases lying between them. The V gene's germline CDR1 is LGHNA and CDR2 YSLEER. The CDR3 reads CASSRDRLYNEQFF. The DNA for the CDR3 is TGCGCCAGCAGCCGAGACCGGTTATACAATGAGCAGTTCTTC.

This clonotype has just a few counts. The V call is TRBV5-1, the J call TRBJ2-5, with 9 bases matching TRBD2. This CDR3 is built from 15 residues. CDR1 is SGHRS and CDR2 is YFSETQ in the germline V gene. V shed 1 base, J shed 2 bases, and the junction held 3 bases outside the gene matches. The DNA for the CDR3 is TGCGCCAGCAGCTTGCTTAGCGGGGGACAAGAGACCCAGTACTTC. Translated, it gives CASSLLSGGQETQYF.

Only a few counts were recorded for this clonotype. The V gene is TRBV28, the J gene TRBJ2-3; possibly TRBD1 for D (5 bases). The CDR3 has 12 amino acids. V lost 10 bases and J lost 6, with 14 bases in between. Germline CDR1 MDHEN, CDR2 SYDVKM. Here the CDR3 reads CAITKGADTQYF. In nucleotides, the CDR3 is TGTGCCATCACGAAAGGGGCGGATACGCAGTATTTT.

The chain couples TRBV20-1 to TRBJ1-1; D might be TRBD1 (5 bases). Looked up from germline, CDR1 is DFQATT and CDR2 is SNEGSKA (reference sequence). This CDR3 has 13 amino acids. V gave up 1 base and J gave up 7 bases, with 13 bases separating them. CDR3 sequence (DNA): TGCAGTGCTAGAGTCTGGGCGGGGGTTGAAGCTTTCTTT. This encodes CSARVWAGVEAFF.

The CDR3 loop is CASSERGTSTDTQYF. In nucleotides, the CDR3 is TGTGCCAGCAGTGAGCGGGGGACTAGCACAGATACGCAGTATTTT. V and J are TRBV2 and TRBJ2-3, with 7 bases aligning to TRBD2. Germline V gene lookup returns CDR1 SNHLY and CDR2 FYNNEI. V was pared by 3 bases and J by 0 bases, with 3 bases of the junction left unmatched. CDR3 length: 15 residues. The full variable domain, its missing parts supplied by reference TRBV2 and TRBJ2-3, is EPEVTQTPSHQVTQMGQEVILRCVPISNHLYFYWYRQILGQKVEFLVSFYNNEISEKSEIFDDQFSVERPDGSNFTLKIRSTKLEDSAMYFCASSERGTSTDTQYFGPGTRLTVL.

This clonotype was observed many times. The chain joins TRBV28 to TRBJ2-7, with a possible D match to TRBD2 (6 bases). Germline V lookup: CDR1 MDHEN, CDR2 SYDVKM. The CDR3 extends over 14 amino acids. Trimming shortened V by 10 bases and J by 6 bases, and 22 bases separated the two germline ends. The CDR3 DNA is TGTGCCACTAGTCGGGCGGGAAGTTTGGGCGAGCAGTACTTC. Residues: CATSRAGSLGEQYF.